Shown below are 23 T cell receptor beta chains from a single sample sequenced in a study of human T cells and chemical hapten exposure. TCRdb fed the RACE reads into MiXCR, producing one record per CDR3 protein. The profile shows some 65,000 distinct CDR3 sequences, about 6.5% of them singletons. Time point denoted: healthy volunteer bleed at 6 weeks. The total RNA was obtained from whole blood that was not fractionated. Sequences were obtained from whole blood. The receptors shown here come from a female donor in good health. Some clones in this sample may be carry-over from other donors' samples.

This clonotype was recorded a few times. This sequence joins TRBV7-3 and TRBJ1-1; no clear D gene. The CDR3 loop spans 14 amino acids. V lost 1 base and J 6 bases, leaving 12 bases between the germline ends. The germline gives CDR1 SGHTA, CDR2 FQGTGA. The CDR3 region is CASSLMAGLAEAFF. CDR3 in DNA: TGTGCCAGCAGCTTAATGGCCGGGCTCGCTGAAGCTTTCTTT.

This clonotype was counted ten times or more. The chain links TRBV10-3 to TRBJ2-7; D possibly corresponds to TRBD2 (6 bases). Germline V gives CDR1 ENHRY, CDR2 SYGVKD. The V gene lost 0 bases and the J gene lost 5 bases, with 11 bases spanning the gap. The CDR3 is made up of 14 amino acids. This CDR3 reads CAISESRTTHEQYF. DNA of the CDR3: TGTGCCATCAGTGAGTCCCGGACTACACACGAGCAGTACTTC.

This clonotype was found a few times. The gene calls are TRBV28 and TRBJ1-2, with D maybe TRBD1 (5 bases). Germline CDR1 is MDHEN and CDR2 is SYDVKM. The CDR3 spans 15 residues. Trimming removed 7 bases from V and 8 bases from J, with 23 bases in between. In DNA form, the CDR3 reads TGTGCCAGCACCCCCGGGACGGTTTTACCCGGGGGCTACACCTTC. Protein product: CASTPGTVLPGGYTF.

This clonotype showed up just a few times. CDR3 DNA sequence: TGCAGTGCCACGGACAGGGGCCGGGTCGAAGAAAAACTGTTTTTT. The encoded protein is CSATDRGRVEEKLFF. The V call is TRBV20-1, the J call TRBJ1-4, with 9 bases identical to TRBD1. Germline V gives CDR1 DFQATT, CDR2 SNEGSKA (reference sequence). V lost 6 bases to trimming and J lost 8 bases; unmatched junction nucleotides: 13. The CDR3 runs to 15 residues.

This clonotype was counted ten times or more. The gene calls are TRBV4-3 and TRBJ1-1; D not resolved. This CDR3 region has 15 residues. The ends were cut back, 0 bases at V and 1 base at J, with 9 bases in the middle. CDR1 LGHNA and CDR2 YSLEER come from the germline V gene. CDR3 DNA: TGCGCCAGCAGCCAAGAAGGGCCAGAGAACACTGAAGCTTTCTTT. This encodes CASSQEGPENTEAFF.

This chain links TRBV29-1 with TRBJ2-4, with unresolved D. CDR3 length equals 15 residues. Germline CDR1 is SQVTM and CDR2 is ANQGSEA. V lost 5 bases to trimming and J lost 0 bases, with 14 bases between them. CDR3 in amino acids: CSVKVDGLAKNIQYF. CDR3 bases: TGCAGCGTTAAGGTAGACGGTCTAGCCAAAAACATTCAGTACTTC.

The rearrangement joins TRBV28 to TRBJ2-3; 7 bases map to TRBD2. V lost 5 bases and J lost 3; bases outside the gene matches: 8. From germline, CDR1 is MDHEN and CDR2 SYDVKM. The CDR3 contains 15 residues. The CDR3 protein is CASSQRDYPTDTQYF. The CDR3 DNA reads TGTGCCAGCAGTCAGCGGGACTACCCAACAGATACGCAGTATTTT.

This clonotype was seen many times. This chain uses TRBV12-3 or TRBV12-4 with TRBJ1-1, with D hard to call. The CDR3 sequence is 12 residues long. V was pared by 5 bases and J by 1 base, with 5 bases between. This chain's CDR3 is CASSPGNTEAFF. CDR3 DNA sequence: TGTGCCAGCAGTCCCGGGAACACTGAAGCTTTCTTT.

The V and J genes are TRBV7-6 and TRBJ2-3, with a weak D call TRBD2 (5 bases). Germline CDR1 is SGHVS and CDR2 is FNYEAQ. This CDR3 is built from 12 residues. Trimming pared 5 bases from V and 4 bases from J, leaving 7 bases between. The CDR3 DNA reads TGTGCCAGCAGCCGGGGTTCAGATACGCAGTATTTT. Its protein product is CASSRGSDTQYF. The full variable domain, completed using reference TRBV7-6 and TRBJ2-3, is GAGVSQSPRYKVTKRGQDVALRCDPISGHVSLYWYRQALGQGPEFLTYFNYEAQQDKSGLPNDRFSAERPEGSISTLTIQRTEQRDSAMYRCASSRGSDTQYFGPGTRLTVL.

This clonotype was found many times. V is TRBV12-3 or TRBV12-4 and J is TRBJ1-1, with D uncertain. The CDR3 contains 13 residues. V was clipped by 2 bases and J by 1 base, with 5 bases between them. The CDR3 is CASSLNRNTEAFF. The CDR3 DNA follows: TGTGCCAGCAGTTTAAACAGGAACACTGAAGCTTTCTTT.

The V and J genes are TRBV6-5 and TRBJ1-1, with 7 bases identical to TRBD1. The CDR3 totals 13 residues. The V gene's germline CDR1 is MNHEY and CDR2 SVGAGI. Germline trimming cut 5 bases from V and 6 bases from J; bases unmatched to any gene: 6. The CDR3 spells CASSRQGNPEAFF. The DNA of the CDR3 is TGTGCCAGCAGTCGACAGGGAAACCCTGAAGCTTTCTTT.

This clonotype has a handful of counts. The CDR3 bases are TGTGCCAGCAGAGCTTACGGGAGGGGGGCCCAAGAGACCCAGTACTTC. Protein sequence: CASRAYGRGAQETQYF. The chain couples TRBV2 to TRBJ2-5; 8 bases line up with TRBD2. Trimming removed 6 bases from V and 1 base from J; junction bases left unmatched: 10. Germline V gene data show CDR1 as SNHLY and CDR2 as FYNNEI. This CDR3 is built from 16 residues.

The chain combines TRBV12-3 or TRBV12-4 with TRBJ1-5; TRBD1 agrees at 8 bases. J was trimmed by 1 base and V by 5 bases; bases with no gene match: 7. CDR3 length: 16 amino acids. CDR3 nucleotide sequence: TGTGCCAGCAGTCCCTTGACAGGGGCAAGCAATCAGCCCCAGCATTTT. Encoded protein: CASSPLTGASNQPQHF.

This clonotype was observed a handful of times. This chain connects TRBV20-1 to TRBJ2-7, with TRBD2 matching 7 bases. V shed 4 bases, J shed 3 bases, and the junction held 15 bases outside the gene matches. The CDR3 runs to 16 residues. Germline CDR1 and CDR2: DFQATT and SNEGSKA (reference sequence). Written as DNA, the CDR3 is TGCAGTGCTACCTCCCGTTCGGGGGGAGCCTACTACGAGCAGTACTTC. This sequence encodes CSATSRSGGAYYEQYF.

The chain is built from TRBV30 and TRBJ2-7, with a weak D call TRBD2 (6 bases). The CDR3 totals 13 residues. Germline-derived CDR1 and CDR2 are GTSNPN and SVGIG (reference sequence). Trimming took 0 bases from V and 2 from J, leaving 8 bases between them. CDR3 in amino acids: CAWSVGGAYEQYF. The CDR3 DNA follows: TGTGCCTGGAGTGTTGGAGGGGCCTACGAGCAGTACTTC.

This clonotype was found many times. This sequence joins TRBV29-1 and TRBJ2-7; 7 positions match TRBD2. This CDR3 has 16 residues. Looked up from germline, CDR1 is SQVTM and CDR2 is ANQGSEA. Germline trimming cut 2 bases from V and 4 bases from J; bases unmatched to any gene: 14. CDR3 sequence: CSVELRSGHSHYEQYF. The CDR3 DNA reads TGCAGCGTTGAACTTCGTAGCGGGCACTCCCATTACGAGCAGTACTTC.

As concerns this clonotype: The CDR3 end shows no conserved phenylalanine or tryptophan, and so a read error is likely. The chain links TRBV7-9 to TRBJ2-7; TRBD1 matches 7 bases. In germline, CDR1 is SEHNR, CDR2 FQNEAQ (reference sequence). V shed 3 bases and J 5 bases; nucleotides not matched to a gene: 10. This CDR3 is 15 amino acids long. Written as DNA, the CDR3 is TGTGCCAGCAGCTTTGGACAGGCCGGCGGTGACGAGCAGTACCTC. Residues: CASSFGQAGGDEQYL.

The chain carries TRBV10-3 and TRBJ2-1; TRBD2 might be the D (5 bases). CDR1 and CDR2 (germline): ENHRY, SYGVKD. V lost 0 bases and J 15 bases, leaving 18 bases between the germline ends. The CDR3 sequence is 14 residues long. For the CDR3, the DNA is TGTGCCATCAGTGAGTCGGACGAGGGCAGGCTCGGGTTCTTC. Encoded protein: CAISESDEGRLGFF.

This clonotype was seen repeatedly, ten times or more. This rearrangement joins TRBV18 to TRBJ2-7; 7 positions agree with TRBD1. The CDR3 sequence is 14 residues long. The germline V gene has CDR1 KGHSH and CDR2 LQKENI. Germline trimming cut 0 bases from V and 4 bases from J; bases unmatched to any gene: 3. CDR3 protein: CASSPPTGRYEQYF. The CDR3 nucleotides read TGTGCCAGCTCACCACCGACAGGGCGATACGAGCAGTACTTC.

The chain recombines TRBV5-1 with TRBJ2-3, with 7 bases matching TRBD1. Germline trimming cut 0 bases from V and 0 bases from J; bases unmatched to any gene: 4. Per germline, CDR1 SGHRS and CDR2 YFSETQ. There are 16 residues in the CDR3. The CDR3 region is CASSLGAGGSTDTQYF. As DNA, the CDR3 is TGCGCCAGCAGCTTGGGGGCAGGGGGAAGCACAGATACGCAGTATTTT.

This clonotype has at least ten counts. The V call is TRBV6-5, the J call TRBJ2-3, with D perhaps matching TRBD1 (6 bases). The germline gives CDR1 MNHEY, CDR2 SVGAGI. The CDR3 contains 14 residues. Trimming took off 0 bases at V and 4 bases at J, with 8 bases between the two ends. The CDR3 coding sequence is TGTGCCAGCAGTTACTCAGACAGGTCAGATACGCAGTATTTT. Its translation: CASSYSDRSDTQYF.

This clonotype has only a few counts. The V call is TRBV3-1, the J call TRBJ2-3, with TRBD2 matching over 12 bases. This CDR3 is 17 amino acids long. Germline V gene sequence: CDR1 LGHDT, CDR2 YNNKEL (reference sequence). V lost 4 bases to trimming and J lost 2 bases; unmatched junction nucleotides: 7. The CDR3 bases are TGTGCCAGCAGCCCGGGACGACTAGCGGGAGCCACAGATACGCAGTATTTT. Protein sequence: CASSPGRLAGATDTQYF.

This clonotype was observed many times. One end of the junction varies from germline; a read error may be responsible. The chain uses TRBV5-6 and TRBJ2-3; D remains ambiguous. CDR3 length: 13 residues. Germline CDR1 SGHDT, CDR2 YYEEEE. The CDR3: CASCLGLRDTQYF. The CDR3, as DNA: TGTGCCAGCTGCTTAGGGTTGCGGGATACGCAGTATTTT.